These 7 T cell receptor beta chains originate from one sample sequenced in a study of metastatic and nonmetastatic thyroid tumors. Using MiXCR, TCRdb reanalyzed the PCR reads. Altogether 14,000 to 15,000 clones are present, roughly 4% being singletons, with the ten largest covering 27%. Every patient was untreated before thyroid surgery. Sequenced sample: tumor tissue. These receptor sequences come from a female donor with papillary thyroid cancer or a benign thyroid nodule (not recorded which). Some clones in this sample may be carry-over from other donors' samples.

The chain combines TRBV6-1 with TRBJ2-2; 8 nucleotides line up with TRBD1. V lost 7 bases, J lost 6 bases, and 7 bases stayed unmatched. The germline gives CDR1 MNHNS, CDR2 SASEGT. The CDR3 is made up of 14 amino acids. In DNA, the CDR3 is TGTGCCAGCAAGACAGGGGAGGTCGCCGGGGAGCTGTTTTTT. Residues: CASKTGEVAGELFF.

This clone was observed a few times. The J gene is TRBJ2-3, the V gene TRBV6-9; 8 nucleotides align to TRBD2. V gave up 3 bases and J gave up 2 bases; unmatched junction bases: 7. The CDR3 is made up of 16 amino acids. In germline, CDR1 is MNHGY, CDR2 SVAAGI. Here the CDR3 DNA reads TGTGCCAGCAGTTACCCAAGCGGGAGTGACACAGATACGCAGTATTTT. Its translation: CASSYPSGSDTDTQYF.

On this clone: Its ends do not fully match the called genes, so a read error is possible. The sample holds other DNA sequences that translate to the same CDR3. The CDR3, as DNA: TGTGGCACCCGGGACAGGGTTTCCAAAGAGCAGTTCTTC. This codes for CGTRDRVSKEQFF. V is TRBV24-1 and J is TRBJ2-1; 9 nucleotides line up with TRBD1. Germline V lookup: CDR1 KGHDR, CDR2 SFDVKD. The CDR3 runs 13 residues.

The CDR3 region is CASRLASGIYEQYF. CDR3 DNA sequence: TGTGCCAGCAGGTTGGCTAGCGGGATCTACGAGCAGTACTTC. The rearrangement links TRBV6-2 or TRBV6-3 to TRBJ2-7; TRBD2 agrees at 9 bases. Looked up from germline, CDR1 is MNHEY and CDR2 is SVGEGT. The CDR3 is 14 residues long. Trimming at V came to 6 bases and at J to 3 bases, leaving 6 bases not matched to a gene.

This clone showed up just a few times. This chain joins TRBV5-1 and TRBJ1-4, with a weak D call TRBD1 (5 bases). Germline CDR1 and CDR2: SGHRS and YFSETQ. V lost 3 bases and J 8 bases, leaving 20 bases between the germline ends. This CDR3 contains 16 residues. CDR3 sequence: CASSSGLRGVDEKLFF. The CDR3 DNA reads TGCGCCAGCAGCTCGGGACTCCGGGGGGTGGACGAAAAACTGTTTTTT.

The genes are TRBV7-9 and TRBJ2-1, with 7 nucleotides matching TRBD2. Germline lookup yields CDR1 SEHNR and CDR2 FQNEAQ (reference sequence). The V and J ends lost 5 bases and 7 bases, in that order; junction bases with no gene match: 5. The CDR3 loop spans 13 amino acids. This CDR3 is CASSPTSVNEQFF. CDR3 DNA: TGTGCCAGCAGCCCAACTAGCGTTAATGAGCAGTTCTTC.

This clone was detected only a few times. DNA of the CDR3: TGTGCCAGCAGCTTAGTAGGGACTTTAAACACCGGGGAGCTGTTTTTT. Its translation: CASSLVGTLNTGELFF. The chain recombines TRBV7-8 with TRBJ2-2; a possible D gene is TRBD2 (6 bases). V shed 1 base and J shed 2 bases, with 11 bases lying between them. This CDR3 comprises 16 residues. From germline, CDR1 is SGHVS and CDR2 FQNEAQ. Full variable domain (missing parts from reference TRBV7-8 and TRBJ2-2): GAGVSQSPRYKVAKRGQDVALRCDPISGHVSLFWYQQALGQGPEFLTYFQNEAQLDKSGLPSDRFFAERPEGSVSTLKIQRTQQEDSAVYLCASSLVGTLNTGELFFGEGSRLTVL.